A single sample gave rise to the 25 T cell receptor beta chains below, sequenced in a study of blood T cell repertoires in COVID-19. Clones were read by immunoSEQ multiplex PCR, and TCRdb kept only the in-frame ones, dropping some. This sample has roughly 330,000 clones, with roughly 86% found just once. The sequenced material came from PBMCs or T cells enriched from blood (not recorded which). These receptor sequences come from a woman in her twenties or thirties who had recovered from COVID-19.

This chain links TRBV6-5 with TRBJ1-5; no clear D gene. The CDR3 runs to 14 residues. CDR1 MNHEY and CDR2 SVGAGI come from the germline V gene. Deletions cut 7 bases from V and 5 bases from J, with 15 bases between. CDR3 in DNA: TGTGCCAGCAACATTCGTCTACGGGATCAGCCCCAGCATTTT. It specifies CASNIRLRDQPQHF.

In DNA form, the CDR3 reads TGTGCCAGCAGCCTGGGGACAGCAGGAGTCTATGGCTACACCTTC. Amino acids: CASSLGTAGVYGYTF. This chain joins TRBV9 and TRBJ1-2; 7 bases align to TRBD1. Germline lookup yields CDR1 SGDLS and CDR2 YYNGEE. The CDR3 runs to 15 residues. V shed 4 bases, J shed 4 bases, and the junction held 10 bases outside the gene matches.

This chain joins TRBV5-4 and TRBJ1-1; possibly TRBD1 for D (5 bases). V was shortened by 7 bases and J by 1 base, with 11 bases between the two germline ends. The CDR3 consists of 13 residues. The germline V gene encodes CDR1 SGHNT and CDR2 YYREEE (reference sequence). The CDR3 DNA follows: TGTGCCAGCCACAGGAATTCGAACACTGAAGCTTTCTTT. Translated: CASHRNSNTEAFF.

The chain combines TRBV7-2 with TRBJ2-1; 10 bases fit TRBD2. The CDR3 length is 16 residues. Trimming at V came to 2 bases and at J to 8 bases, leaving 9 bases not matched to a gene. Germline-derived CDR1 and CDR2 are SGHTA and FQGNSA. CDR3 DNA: TGTGCCAGCAGCTTATGGGGGACTAGCGTCCTCCATGAGCAGTTCTTC. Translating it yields CASSLWGTSVLHEQFF.

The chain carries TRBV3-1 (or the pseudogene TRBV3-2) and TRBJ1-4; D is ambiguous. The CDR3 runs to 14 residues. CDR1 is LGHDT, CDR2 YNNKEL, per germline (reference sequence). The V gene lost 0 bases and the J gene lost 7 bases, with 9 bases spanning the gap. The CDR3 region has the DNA TGTGCCAGCAGCCAAGATCTGAACGGTGAAAAACTGTTTTTT. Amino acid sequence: CASSQDLNGEKLFF.

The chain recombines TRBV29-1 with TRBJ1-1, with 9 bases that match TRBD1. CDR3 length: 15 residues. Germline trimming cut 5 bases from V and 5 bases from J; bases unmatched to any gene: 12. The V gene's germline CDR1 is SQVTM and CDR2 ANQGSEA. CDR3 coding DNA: TGCAGCGTTTCCTGGACAGGGGCCCGCAGGACTGAAGCTTTCTTT. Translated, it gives CSVSWTGARRTEAFF.

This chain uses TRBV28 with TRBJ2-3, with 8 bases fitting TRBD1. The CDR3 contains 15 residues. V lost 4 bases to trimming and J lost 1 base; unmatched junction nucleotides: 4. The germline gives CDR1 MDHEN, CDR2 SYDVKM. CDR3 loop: CASSWGQARTDTQYF. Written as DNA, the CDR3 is TGTGCCAGCAGTTGGGGACAGGCCCGCACAGATACGCAGTATTTT.

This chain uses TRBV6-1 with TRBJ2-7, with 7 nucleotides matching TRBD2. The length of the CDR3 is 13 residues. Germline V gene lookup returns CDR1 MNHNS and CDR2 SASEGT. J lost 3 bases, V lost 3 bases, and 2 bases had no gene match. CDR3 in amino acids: CASSEGGVYEQYF. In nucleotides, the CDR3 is TGTGCCAGCAGTGAGGGGGGGGTCTACGAGCAGTACTTC.

Here the CDR3 reads CASSTNTGGGEKLFF. The CDR3 DNA reads TGTGCCAGCAGTACAAACACAGGGGGCGGTGAAAAACTGTTTTTT. V gene TRBV27 combines with J gene TRBJ1-4; 9 bases fit TRBD1. Germline assignment: CDR1 MNHEY and CDR2 SMNVEV (reference sequence). The CDR3 length is 15 residues. With 5 bases clipped from V and 7 bases from J, the junction kept 8 bases outside the gene matches.

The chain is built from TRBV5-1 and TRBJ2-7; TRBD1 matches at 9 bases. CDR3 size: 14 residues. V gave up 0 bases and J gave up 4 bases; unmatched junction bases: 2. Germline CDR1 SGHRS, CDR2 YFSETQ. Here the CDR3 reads CASSLGTGEYEQYF. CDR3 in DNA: TGCGCCAGCAGCTTGGGGACAGGGGAATACGAGCAGTACTTC.

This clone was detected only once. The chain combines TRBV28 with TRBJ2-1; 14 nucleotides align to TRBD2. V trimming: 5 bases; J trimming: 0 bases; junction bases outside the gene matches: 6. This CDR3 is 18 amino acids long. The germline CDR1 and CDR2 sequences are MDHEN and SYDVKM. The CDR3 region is CASSGLAGGPSSYNEQFF. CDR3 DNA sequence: TGTGCCAGCAGTGGACTAGCGGGGGGTCCTAGCTCCTACAATGAGCAGTTCTTC.

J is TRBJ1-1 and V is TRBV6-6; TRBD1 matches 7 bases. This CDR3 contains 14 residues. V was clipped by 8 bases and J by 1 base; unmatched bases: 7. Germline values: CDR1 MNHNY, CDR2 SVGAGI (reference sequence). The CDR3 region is CASEPRGENTEAFF. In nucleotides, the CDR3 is TGTGCCAGCGAACCCAGGGGGGAGAACACTGAAGCTTTCTTT.

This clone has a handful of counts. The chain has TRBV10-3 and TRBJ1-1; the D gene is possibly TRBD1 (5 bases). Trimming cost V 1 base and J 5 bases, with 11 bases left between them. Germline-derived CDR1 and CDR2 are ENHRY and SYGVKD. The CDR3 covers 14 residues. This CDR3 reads CAISEFRGGTEAFF. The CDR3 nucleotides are TGTGCCATCAGTGAGTTTCGGGGGGGGACTGAAGCTTTCTTT.

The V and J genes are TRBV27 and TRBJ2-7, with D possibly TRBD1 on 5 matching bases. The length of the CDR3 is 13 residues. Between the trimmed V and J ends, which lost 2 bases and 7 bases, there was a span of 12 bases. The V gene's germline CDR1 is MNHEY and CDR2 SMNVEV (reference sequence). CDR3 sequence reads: CASSLTARTEQYF. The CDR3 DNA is TGTGCCAGCAGTTTAACGGCACGGACAGAGCAGTACTTC.

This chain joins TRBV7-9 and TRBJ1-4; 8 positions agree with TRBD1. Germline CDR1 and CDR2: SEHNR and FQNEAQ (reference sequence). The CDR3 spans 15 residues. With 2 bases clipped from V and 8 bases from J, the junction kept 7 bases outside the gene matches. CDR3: CASSLFGTGGEKLFF. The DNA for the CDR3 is TGTGCCAGCAGCTTATTCGGGACAGGCGGCGAAAAACTGTTTTTT.

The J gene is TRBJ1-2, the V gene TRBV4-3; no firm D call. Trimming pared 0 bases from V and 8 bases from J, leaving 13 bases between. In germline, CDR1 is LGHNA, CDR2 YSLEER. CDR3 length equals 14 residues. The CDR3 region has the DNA TGCGCCAGCAGCCAAGAGGGAGGGATCAGCGGCTACACCTTC. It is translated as CASSQEGGISGYTF.

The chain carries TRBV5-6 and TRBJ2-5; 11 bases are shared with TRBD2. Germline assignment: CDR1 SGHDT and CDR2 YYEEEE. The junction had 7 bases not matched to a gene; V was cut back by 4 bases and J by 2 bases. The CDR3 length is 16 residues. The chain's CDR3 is CASSLRLAGSQETQYF. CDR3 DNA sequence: TGTGCCAGCAGCCTGAGACTAGCGGGGTCTCAAGAGACCCAGTACTTC.

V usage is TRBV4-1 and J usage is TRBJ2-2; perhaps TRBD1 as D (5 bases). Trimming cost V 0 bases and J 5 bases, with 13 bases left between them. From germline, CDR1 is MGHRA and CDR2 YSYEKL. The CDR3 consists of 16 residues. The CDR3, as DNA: TGCGCCAGCAGCCAAGAGTATGGGGCAGCGACCGGGGAGCTGTTTTTT. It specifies CASSQEYGAATGELFF.

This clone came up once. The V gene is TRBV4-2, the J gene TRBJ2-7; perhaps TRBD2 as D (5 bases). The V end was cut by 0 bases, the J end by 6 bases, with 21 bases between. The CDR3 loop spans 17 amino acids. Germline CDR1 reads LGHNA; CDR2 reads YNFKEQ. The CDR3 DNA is TGTGCCAGCAGCCAAGATCATGTTGGATATCGGGAAAGCGAGCAGTACTTC. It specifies CASSQDHVGYRESEQYF.

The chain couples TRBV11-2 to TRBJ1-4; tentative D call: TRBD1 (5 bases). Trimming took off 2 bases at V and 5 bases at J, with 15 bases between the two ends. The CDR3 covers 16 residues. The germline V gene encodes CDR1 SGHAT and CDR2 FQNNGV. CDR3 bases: TGTGCCAGCAGCTTATCGCGGGGGTATGGAAATGAAAAACTGTTTTTT. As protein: CASSLSRGYGNEKLFF. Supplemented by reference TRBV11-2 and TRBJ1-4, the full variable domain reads EAGVAQSPRYKIIEKRQSVAFWCNPISGHATLYWYQQILGQGPKLLIQFQNNGVVDDSQLPKDRFSAERLKGVDSTLKIQPAKLEDSAVYLCASSLSRGYGNEKLFFGSGTQLSVL.

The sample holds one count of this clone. CDR3 residues: CASSVASGFTDTQYF. The CDR3, as DNA: TGTGCCAGCAGCGTAGCTAGCGGTTTCACAGATACGCAGTATTTT. V is TRBV9 and J is TRBJ2-3; the match to TRBD2 covers 7 bases. In germline, CDR1 is SGDLS, CDR2 YYNGEE. CDR3 length: 15 residues. With 0 bases clipped from V and 2 bases from J, the junction kept 3 bases outside the gene matches.

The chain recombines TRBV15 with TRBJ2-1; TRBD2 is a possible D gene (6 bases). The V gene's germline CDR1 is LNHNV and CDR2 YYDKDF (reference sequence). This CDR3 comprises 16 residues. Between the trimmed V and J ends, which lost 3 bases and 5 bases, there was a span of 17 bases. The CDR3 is CATSSPTRDGDNEQFF. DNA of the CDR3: TGTGCCACCAGCAGCCCGACTAGAGACGGGGACAATGAGCAGTTCTTC.

The CDR3 region has the DNA TGTGCCAGCAGCCGTACGGACGGGAATCGGGCTTTCTTT. It yields the protein CASSRTDGNRAFF. The rearrangement uses TRBV12-3 or TRBV12-4 and TRBJ1-1, with D uncertain. The V and J ends lost 6 bases and 11 bases respectively, with 19 bases between them. This CDR3 comprises 13 residues.

The CDR3 DNA reads as TGTGCCATCAGTGTAGGACTATTCTACGAGCAGTACTTC. The encoded protein is CAISVGLFYEQYF. This chain links TRBV10-3 with TRBJ2-7; D might be TRBD2 (6 bases). Germline loops: CDR1 ENHRY, CDR2 SYGVKD. The CDR3 consists of 13 residues. Trimming stripped 4 bases from V and 3 bases from J, with 10 bases between.

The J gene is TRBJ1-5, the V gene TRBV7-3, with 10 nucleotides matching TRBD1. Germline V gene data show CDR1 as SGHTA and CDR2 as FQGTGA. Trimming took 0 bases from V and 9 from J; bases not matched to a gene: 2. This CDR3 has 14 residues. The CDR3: CASSLTGTGAPQHF. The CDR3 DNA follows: TGTGCCAGCAGCTTAACGGGGACAGGGGCGCCCCAGCATTTT.